This TCR beta chain derives from a study of OX40 agonist ivuxolimab in advanced cancers. About the research overall: Patients in dose escalation had liver, melanoma, kidney or head and neck cancers.

Points from the study as a whole: In a subset of nonresponders, normalized T-cell clonal expansion was also low. Averaged across samples, CD8+ T cells carried more expanded clones than CD4+ did.

The method was immunoSEQ multiplex PCR; TCRdb's version includes in-frame clones alone and lacks a portion of them. Among tens of thousands of clones listed, 82% were seen once. Regarding this clone: Its antigen is not identified.

The source is an adult with an advanced solid tumor such as melanoma, head and neck, liver or kidney cancer. The specimen was CD4+ or CD8+ T cells sorted from blood, collected in a trial of the OX40 agonist ivuxolimab.

The CDR3 DNA sequence: TGTGCCAGTAGTGTCCCCAGGGAGACCCAGTACTTC. Its translation is CASSVPRETQYF. This chain joins TRBV19 and TRBJ2-5; unclear D gene. V dropped 5 bases and J dropped 5 bases, with 9 bases sitting between them. Looked up from germline, CDR1 is LNHDA and CDR2 is SQIVND (reference sequence). The CDR3 totals 12 residues.